A selection of T cell receptor beta chains follows, all from one sample in a study of T cell changes during pregnancy in multiple sclerosis. Only in-frame clones appear in the TCRdb table, and some are missing; sequencing was by immunoSEQ multiplex PCR. Of roughly 40,000 clones detected, about 88% appear once; the ten largest clones hold 0.58%. The sequences come from CD4+ T cells from peripheral blood mononuclear cells, collected in the first trimester of pregnancy. The receptors shown here come from a female donor with multiple sclerosis, enrolled in a pregnancy study. The CDR3 runs from the conserved cysteine through the conserved F or W. The D gene is left open where the match is weak. Clone size is not always given. Where it is, it says once, few, many or a class for expanded clones.

V	D	J	size	CDR3	DNA
TRBV27	TRBD1	TRBJ1-5	NA	CASSLATGRNQPQHF	TGTGCCAGCAGTTTAGCGACAGGGAGGAATCAGCCCCAGCATTTT
TRBV6-1	NA	TRBJ1-2	NA	CASSALDGNYGYTF	TGTGCCAGCAGTGCCCTAGACGGGAACTATGGCTACACCTTC
TRBV7-2	TRBD2	TRBJ2-7	NA	CASSLASSGSVYEQYF	TGTGCCAGCAGCTTAGCGTCTAGCGGGAGTGTCTACGAGCAGTACTTC
TRBV19	NA	TRBJ1-4	NA	CASRTGGGQHGKLFF	TGTGCCAGCCGAACAGGAGGAGGGCAGCATGGGAAACTGTTTTTT
TRBV18	NA	TRBJ1-1	NA	CASSPHSTNTEAFF	TGTGCCAGCTCACCACACAGCACGAACACTGAAGCTTTCTTT
TRBV19	TRBD2	TRBJ2-1	NA	CASSPGTSDRGEQFF	TGTGCCAGTAGTCCCGGGACTAGTGATCGAGGTGAGCAGTTCTTC
TRBV6-5	NA	TRBJ1-2	few	CASSYSRDTHYGYTF	TGTGCCAGCAGTTACTCGAGGGACACGCACTATGGCTACACCTTC
TRBV6-1	TRBD1	TRBJ2-5	few	CASLYRGRGETQYF	TGTGCCAGCCTTTACAGGGGGCGAGGAGAGACCCAGTACTTC
TRBV6-5	NA	TRBJ2-2	NA	CASSRRSANTGELFF	TGTGCCAGCAGTAGGAGGTCGGCGAACACCGGGGAGCTGTTTTTT
TRBV27	NA	TRBJ1-1	few	CASSPRGLRNTEAFF	TGTGCCAGCAGTCCCAGGGGTTTGAGGAACACTGAAGCTTTCTTT
TRBV5-4	NA	TRBJ2-2	NA	CASSPEAGNTGELFF	TGTGCCAGTAGCCCGGAGGCAGGGAACACCGGGGAGCTGTTTTTT
TRBV9	NA	TRBJ2-1	NA	CASSVDGQIIGEQFF	TGTGCCAGCAGCGTAGACGGTCAGATAATCGGGGAGCAGTTCTTC
TRBV27	TRBD1	TRBJ1-1	NA	CASRDRVVTTEAFF	TGTGCCAGCAGGGACAGGGTGGTGACCACTGAAGCTTTCTTT
TRBV18	TRBD1	TRBJ1-2	NA	CASSLDRVSYGYTF	TGTGCCAGCTCACTAGACAGGGTGTCCTATGGCTACACCTTC
TRBV30	TRBD1	TRBJ1-4	few	CAWRSGTGWEKLFF	TGTGCCTGGAGGAGTGGGACAGGGTGGGAAAAACTGTTTTTT
TRBV5-4	TRBD1	TRBJ2-1	NA	CASSSGTGLNEQFF	TGTGCCAGCAGCTCCGGGACAGGGCTAAATGAGCAGTTCTTC
TRBV4-2	TRBD2	TRBJ2-1	NA	CASSRDSGNSYNEQFF	TGTGCCAGCAGCCGAGATAGCGGGAACTCCTACAATGAGCAGTTCTTC
TRBV10-3	TRBD2	TRBJ2-7	once	CAISDSPSGVYEQYF	TGTGCCATCAGTGACTCTCCCAGCGGGGTCTACGAGCAGTACTTC
TRBV7-7	TRBD1	TRBJ2-3	NA	CASSLGLPGQDTQYF	TGTGCCAGCAGCTTAGGTCTCCCGGGACAGGATACGCAGTATTTT
TRBV4-1	TRBD1	TRBJ2-7	NA	CASSQGAVRGQGAEQYF	TGCGCCAGCAGCCAAGGAGCGGTTAGGGGACAGGGGGCCGAGCAGTACTTC
TRBV19	NA	TRBJ2-5	NA	CASSLLGGAQETQYF	TGTGCCAGTAGTCTCCTCGGGGGAGCCCAAGAGACCCAGTACTTC
TRBV5-6	NA	TRBJ2-2	NA	CASSLARGGELFF	TGTGCCAGCAGCTTGGCCAGGGGCGGGGAGCTGTTTTTT
TRBV5-1	TRBD1	TRBJ2-1	NA	CASSLALQGADNEQFF	TGCGCCAGCAGCTTGGCCTTACAGGGGGCAGACAATGAGCAGTTCTTC
TRBV7-3	TRBD2	TRBJ2-7	NA	CASSSQAGGGEQYF	TGTGCCAGCAGCTCCCAAGCGGGAGGGGGCGAGCAGTACTTC
TRBV4-3	NA	TRBJ1-2	few	CASSQEGRGGYGYTF	TGCGCCAGCAGCCAAGAGGGCAGGGGTGGCTATGGCTACACCTTC
TRBV28	NA	TRBJ1-1	NA	CASSPAGYTEAFF	TGTGCCAGCAGTCCCGCAGGGTACACTGAAGCTTTCTTT
TRBV7-2	NA	TRBJ2-1	once	CASSLNPGVAEQFF	TGTGCCAGCAGCTTGAATCCCGGGGTGGCTGAGCAGTTCTTC
TRBV5-5	TRBD1	TRBJ2-3	NA	CASSLLGGSTDTQYF	TGTGCCAGCAGCTTGTTAGGGGGCAGCACAGATACGCAGTATTTT
TRBV2	NA	TRBJ1-2	NA	CASSVRDTDNYGYTF	TGTGCCAGCAGTGTCCGGGACACAGATAACTATGGCTACACCTTC
TRBV30	TRBD1	TRBJ2-3	NA	CAWSRDRGRDTQYF	TGTGCCTGGAGCCGGGACAGGGGGAGAGATACGCAGTATTTT
TRBV6-5	TRBD1	TRBJ1-1	NA	CASSHRDRKNTEAFF	TGTGCCAGCAGTCATCGGGACAGAAAGAACACTGAAGCTTTCTTT
TRBV19	TRBD1	TRBJ2-1	NA	CASNRDRGNNEQFF	TGTGCCAGTAACCGGGACAGGGGAAACAATGAGCAGTTCTTC
TRBV5-4	TRBD1	TRBJ2-3	NA	CASSRRTGPNMSTDTQYF	TGTGCCAGCAGCCGACGGACAGGACCGAATATGAGCACAGATACGCAGTATTTT
TRBV28	TRBD2	TRBJ2-1	few	CASSFSASGSYNEQFF	TGTGCCAGCAGTTTCTCGGCTAGCGGTTCCTACAATGAGCAGTTCTTC
TRBV7-9	NA	TRBJ2-7	NA	CASSLWIGRAYEQYF	TGTGCCAGCAGCTTATGGATAGGTCGGGCCTACGAGCAGTACTTC
TRBV10-3	TRBD2	TRBJ2-2	NA	CATRTSSTGELFF	TGTGCCACCCGGACTAGTAGCACCGGGGAGCTGTTTTTT
TRBV11-2	NA	TRBJ2-2	NA	CASSSLERAGELFF	TGTGCCAGCAGCTCCCTGGAGCGGGCAGGGGAGCTGTTTTTT
TRBV10-3	TRBD1	TRBJ2-1	NA	CAISKDRNNEQFF	TGTGCCATCAGCAAGGACAGGAACAATGAGCAGTTCTTC
TRBV5-6	TRBD2	TRBJ2-1	NA	CASSFPSGPGRGDEQFF	TGTGCCAGCAGCTTTCCTAGCGGCCCAGGACGAGGGGATGAGCAGTTCTTC
TRBV29-1	TRBD2	TRBJ2-7	once	CSVEGGYEQYF	TGCAGCGTTGAGGGAGGGTACGAGCAGTACTTC
TRBV2	TRBD1	TRBJ2-5	few	CASSADRGGQETQYF	TGTGCCAGCAGCGCGGACAGGGGAGGACAAGAGACCCAGTACTTC
TRBV7-6	NA	TRBJ2-1	NA	CASSLGAGSYNEQFF	TGTGCCAGCAGCTTAGGGGCGGGCTCCTACAATGAGCAGTTCTTC
TRBV20-1	NA	TRBJ1-1	NA	CRTNMNTEAFF	TGCAGGACTAACATGAACACTGAAGCTTTCTTT
TRBV20-1	NA	TRBJ1-2	NA	CSATESRGYTF	TGCAGTGCTACTGAATCGCGGGGCTACACCTTC
TRBV5-6	NA	TRBJ1-2	few	CASSLPDLDYGYTF	TGTGCCAGCAGCTTGCCGGACTTGGACTATGGCTACACCTTC
TRBV6-6	TRBD1	TRBJ2-7	few	CASSSPQGRYYEQYF	TGTGCCAGCTCCAGTCCACAGGGGCGTTACTACGAGCAGTACTTC
TRBV27	TRBD1	TRBJ1-1	NA	CASSFRGRNRDTEAFF	TGTGCCAGCAGTTTCAGGGGGCGCAACAGGGACACTGAAGCTTTCTTT
TRBV6-6	NA	TRBJ1-5	NA	CASSPYTGTNQPQHF	TGTGCCAGCAGTCCGTATACAGGGACCAATCAGCCCCAGCATTTT
TRBV7-9	TRBD2	TRBJ2-3	NA	CASSSSGLSFSSTDTQYF	TGTGCCAGCAGCTCATCGGGACTAAGTTTTTCTAGCACAGATACGCAGTATTTT
TRBV6-1	TRBD2	TRBJ2-1	few	CASSAVRTSGNNEQFF	TGTGCCAGCAGTGCAGTTAGGACTAGCGGGAACAATGAGCAGTTCTTC
TRBV7-3	NA	TRBJ1-3	NA	CASAASGGNTIYF	TGTGCCAGCGCCGCAAGCGGAGGAAACACCATATATTTT
TRBV5-5	NA	TRBJ2-3	NA	CASSPQSSEGTDTQYF	TGTGCCAGCAGCCCCCAGTCCTCAGAGGGCACAGATACGCAGTATTTT
TRBV28	NA	TRBJ2-2	NA	CATSTGELFF	TGTGCCACCTCGACCGGGGAGCTGTTTTTT
TRBV7-7	NA	TRBJ2-7	NA	CASSLVPGSHEQYF	TGTGCCAGCAGCTTAGTCCCGGGAAGCCACGAGCAGTACTTC
TRBV28	NA	TRBJ1-5	NA	CASSLNPRTSLSRPQHF	TGTGCCAGCAGTTTAAATCCTCGGACAAGTCTTTCAAGGCCCCAGCATTTT